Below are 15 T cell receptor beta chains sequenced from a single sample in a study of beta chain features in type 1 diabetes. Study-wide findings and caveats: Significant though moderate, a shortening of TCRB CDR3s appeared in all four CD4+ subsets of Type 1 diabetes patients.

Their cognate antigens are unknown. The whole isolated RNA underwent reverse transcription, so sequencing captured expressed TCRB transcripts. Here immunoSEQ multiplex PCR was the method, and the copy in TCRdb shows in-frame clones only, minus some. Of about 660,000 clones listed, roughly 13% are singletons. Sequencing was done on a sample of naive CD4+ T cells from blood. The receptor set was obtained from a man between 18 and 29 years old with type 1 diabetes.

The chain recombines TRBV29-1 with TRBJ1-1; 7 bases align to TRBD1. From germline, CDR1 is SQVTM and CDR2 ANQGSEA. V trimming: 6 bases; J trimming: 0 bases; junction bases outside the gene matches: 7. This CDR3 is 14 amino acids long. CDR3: CSVAAGGMNTEAFF. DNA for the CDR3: TGCAGCGTAGCTGCAGGGGGGATGAACACTGAAGCTTTCTTT.

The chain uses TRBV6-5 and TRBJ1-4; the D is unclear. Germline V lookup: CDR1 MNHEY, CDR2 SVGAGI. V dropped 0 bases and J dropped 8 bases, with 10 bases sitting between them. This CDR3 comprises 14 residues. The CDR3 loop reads CASSYSGRGEKLFF. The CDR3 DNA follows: TGTGCCAGCAGTTACTCGGGTAGAGGGGAAAAACTGTTTTTT.

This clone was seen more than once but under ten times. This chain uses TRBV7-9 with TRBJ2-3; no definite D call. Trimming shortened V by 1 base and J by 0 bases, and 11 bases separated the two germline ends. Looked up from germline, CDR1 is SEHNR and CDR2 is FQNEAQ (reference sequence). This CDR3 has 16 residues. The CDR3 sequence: CASSLVVQTSTDTQYF. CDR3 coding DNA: TGTGCCAGCAGCTTAGTGGTCCAGACCAGCACAGATACGCAGTATTTT.

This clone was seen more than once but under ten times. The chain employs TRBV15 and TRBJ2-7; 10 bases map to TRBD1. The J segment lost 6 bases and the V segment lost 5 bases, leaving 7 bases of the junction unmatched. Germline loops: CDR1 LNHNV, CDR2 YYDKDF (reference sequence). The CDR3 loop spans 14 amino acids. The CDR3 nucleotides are TGTGCCACCAGCTCGGGACAGGGGAGCGGCGAGCAGTACTTC. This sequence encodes CATSSGQGSGEQYF. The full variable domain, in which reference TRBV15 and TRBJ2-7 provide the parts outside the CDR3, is DAMVIQNPRYQVTQFGKPVTLSCSQTLNHNVMYWYQQKSSQAPKLLFHYYDKDFNNEADTPDNFQSRRPNTSFCFLDIRSPGLGDTAMYLCATSSGQGSGEQYFGPGTRLTVT.

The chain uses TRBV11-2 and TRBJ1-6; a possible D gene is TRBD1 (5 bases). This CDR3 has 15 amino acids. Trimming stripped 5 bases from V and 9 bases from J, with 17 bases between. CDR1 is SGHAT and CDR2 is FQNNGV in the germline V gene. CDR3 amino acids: CASSGGGTVGSPLHF. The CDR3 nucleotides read TGTGCCAGCAGCGGGGGTGGGACGGTCGGTTCACCCCTCCACTTT.

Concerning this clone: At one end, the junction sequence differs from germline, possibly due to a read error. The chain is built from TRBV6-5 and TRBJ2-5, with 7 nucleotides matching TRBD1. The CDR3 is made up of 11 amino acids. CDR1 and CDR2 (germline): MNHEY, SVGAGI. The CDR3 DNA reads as TGTGCCAGCAGTTCACCGGGACAGCTGGACTTC. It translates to CASSSPGQLDF.

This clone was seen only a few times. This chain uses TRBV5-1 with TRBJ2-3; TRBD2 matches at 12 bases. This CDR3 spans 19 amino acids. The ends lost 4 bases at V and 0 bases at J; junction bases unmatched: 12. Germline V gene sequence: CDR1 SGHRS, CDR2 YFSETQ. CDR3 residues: CASSHRLAGVPTSTDTQYF. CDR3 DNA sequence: TGCGCCAGCAGCCATCGACTAGCGGGGGTCCCCACTAGCACAGATACGCAGTATTTT.

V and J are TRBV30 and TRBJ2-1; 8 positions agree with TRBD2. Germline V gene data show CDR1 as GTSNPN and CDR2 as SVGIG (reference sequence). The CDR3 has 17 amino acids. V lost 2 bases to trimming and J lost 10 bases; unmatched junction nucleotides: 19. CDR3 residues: CAWSPRRRASGLLEQFF. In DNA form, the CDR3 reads TGTGCCTGGAGTCCCCGACGCAGGGCTAGCGGGCTATTGGAGCAGTTCTTC.

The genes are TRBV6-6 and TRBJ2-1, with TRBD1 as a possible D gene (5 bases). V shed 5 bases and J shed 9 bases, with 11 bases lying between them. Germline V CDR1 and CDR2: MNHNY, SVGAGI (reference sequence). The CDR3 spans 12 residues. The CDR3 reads CASSPGMGEQFF. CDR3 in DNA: TGTGCCAGCAGTCCAGGGATGGGTGAGCAGTTCTTC.

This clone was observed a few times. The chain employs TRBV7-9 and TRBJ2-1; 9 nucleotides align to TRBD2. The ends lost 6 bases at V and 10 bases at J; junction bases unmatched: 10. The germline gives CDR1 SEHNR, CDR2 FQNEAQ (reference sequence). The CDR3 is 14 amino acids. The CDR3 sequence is CASRQTSGVVEQFF. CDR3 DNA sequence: TGTGCCAGCAGACAGACTAGCGGCGTGGTGGAGCAGTTCTTC.

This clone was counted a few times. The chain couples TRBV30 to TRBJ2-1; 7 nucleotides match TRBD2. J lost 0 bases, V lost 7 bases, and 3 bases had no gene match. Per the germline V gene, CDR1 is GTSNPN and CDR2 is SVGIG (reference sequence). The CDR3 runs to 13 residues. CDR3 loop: CASAGVSYNEQFF. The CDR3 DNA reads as TGTGCCTCGGCGGGAGTCTCCTACAATGAGCAGTTCTTC.

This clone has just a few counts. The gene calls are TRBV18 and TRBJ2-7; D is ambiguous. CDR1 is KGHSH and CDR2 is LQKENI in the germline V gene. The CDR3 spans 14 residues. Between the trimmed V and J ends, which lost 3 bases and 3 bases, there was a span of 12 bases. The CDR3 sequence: CASSPSTEFYEQYF. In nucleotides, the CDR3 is TGTGCCAGCTCACCGTCGACGGAATTCTACGAGCAGTACTTC.

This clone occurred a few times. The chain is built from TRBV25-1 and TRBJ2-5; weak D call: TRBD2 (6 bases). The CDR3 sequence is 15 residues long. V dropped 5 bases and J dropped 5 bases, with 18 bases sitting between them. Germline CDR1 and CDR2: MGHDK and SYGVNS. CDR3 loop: CASSFSGTEGETQYF. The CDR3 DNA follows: TGTGCCAGCAGTTTCTCCGGGACTGAGGGGGAGACCCAGTACTTC. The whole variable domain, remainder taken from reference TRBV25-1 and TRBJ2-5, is EADIYQTPRYLVIGTGKKITLECSQTMGHDKMYWYQQDPGMELHLIHYSYGVNSTEKGDLSSESTVSRIRTEHFPLTLESARPSHTSQYLCASSFSGTEGETQYFGPGTRLLVL.

CDR3 coding DNA: TGCGCCAGCAGCGAAGAGCCATATAGCAATCAGCCCCAGCATTTT. This sequence encodes CASSEEPYSNQPQHF. The chain employs TRBV5-1 and TRBJ1-5; D is ambiguous. V was shortened by 4 bases and J by 0 bases, with 11 bases between the two germline ends. The germline gives CDR1 SGHRS, CDR2 YFSETQ. The CDR3 sequence is 15 residues long.

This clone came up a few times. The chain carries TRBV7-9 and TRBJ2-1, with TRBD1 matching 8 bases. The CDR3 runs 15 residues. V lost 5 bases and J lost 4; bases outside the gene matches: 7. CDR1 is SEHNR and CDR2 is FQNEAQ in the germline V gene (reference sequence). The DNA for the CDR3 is TGTGCCAGCAGCACCCGGGACAGGACTTACAATGAGCAGTTCTTC. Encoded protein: CASSTRDRTYNEQFF.